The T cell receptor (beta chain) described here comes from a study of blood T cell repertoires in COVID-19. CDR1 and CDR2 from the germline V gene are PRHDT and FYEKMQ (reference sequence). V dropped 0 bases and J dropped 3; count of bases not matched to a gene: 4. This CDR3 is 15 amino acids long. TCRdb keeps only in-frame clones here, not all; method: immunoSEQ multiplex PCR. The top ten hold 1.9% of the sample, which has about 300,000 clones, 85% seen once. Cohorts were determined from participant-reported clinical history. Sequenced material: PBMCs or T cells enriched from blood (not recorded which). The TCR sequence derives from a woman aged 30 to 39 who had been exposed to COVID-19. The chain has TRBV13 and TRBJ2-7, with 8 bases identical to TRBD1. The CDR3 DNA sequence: TGTGCCAGCAGCTTAGGCGCGACAGGGGACTACGAGCAGTACTTC. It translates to CASSLGATGDYEQYF.